The clone carrying this T cell receptor beta chain was seen just once. Its target is not known. The data belong to a study of T-cell memory formation after mild COVID-19. TCRdb re-called the 5' RACE reads through MiXCR, storing one row per CDR3 protein. The table lists hundreds of thousands of distinct CDR3 sequences, around 21% of them singletons, with approximately 12% in the top ten. Study results and limitations: Unconfirmed was the SARS-CoV-2 specificity of second-wave clones that peaked on day 37. Later expanders leaned CD4+, whereas clones that contracted between day 15 and 85 were balanced CD4/CD8.

Per germline, CDR1 ENHRY and CDR2 SYGVKD. This CDR3 contains 16 residues. J lost 3 bases, V lost 3 bases, and 9 bases had no gene match. V and J are TRBV10-3 and TRBJ2-5, with 8 positions matching TRBD1. The sequence was obtained from an adult woman who had mild COVID-19 (a few samples of this study predate the infection). Cell type and time point are not known. The sample comprised PBMCs or a T cell subset sorted from them (not recorded which). CDR3 nucleotide sequence: TGTGCCATCAGTGACACGGACAGGGTCTCTGAAGAGACCCAGTACTTC. It is translated as CAISDTDRVSEETQYF.